This entry describes one T cell receptor (beta chain). As yet, its antigen is unknown. Treatment of the sample: roughly 10-day PBMC culture with coronavirus spike peptide pools or control peptides (ViraFEST assay). The sample comes from a study of vaccination and CD4 T cells after COVID-19. Study-level points and caveats: Convalescent patients gained a median approximately 86% of their reactive clones only post-vaccination.

Cultured CD4+ T cells had their DNA profiled by the Oncomine TCR Beta short-read assay. Genomic DNA was isolated from CD4+ T cells that had been cultured. Via MiXCR, TCRdb re-called the PCR reads, giving one row per CDR3 protein. The repertoire includes 20,000 to 25,000 distinct CDR3 sequences, 60% to 75% of them detected once, and roughly 8.7% sits in the top ten. This receptor was identified in a human donor who had recovered from COVID-19. Sequenced sample: CD4+ T cells from blood, cultured in vitro.

The CDR3 region has the DNA TGCAGTGCCCTCTGGCAGGGCTCCTACGAGCAGTACTTC. Amino acids: CSALWQGSYEQYF. The rearrangement uses TRBV20-1 and TRBJ2-7, with D perhaps TRBD1 (5 bases). The germline V gene has CDR1 DFQATT and CDR2 SNEGSKA (reference sequence). V dropped 6 bases and J dropped 0 bases, with 12 bases sitting between them. The length of the CDR3 is 13 residues.